This is a list of T cell receptor beta chains from one sample in a study of OX40 agonist ivuxolimab in advanced cancers. TCRdb keeps only in-frame clones here, not all; method: immunoSEQ multiplex PCR. The sample has tens of thousands of clones, roughly nine tenths seen once. Sequenced here: CD4+ or CD8+ T cells sorted from blood, sampled in a trial of the OX40 agonist ivuxolimab. The receptor source for this set is an adult with an advanced solid tumor such as melanoma, head and neck, liver or kidney cancer. CDR3s include the opening cysteine and the closing phenylalanine or tryptophan. D genes are given only for firm matches. Only some rows state a clone size, as once, few, many or a class for expanded clones.

j_call v_call clone_size d_call cdr3_nt cdr3_aa
TRBJ1-4 TRBV5-8 . . TGTGCCAGCAGCTTGGGTCAAGAAAAACTGTTTTTT CASSLGQEKLFF
TRBJ1-1 TRBV15 . TRBD1 TGTGCCACCAGCAGAGGGACAGGGGACCTCGTGGCTGAAGCTTTCTTT CATSRGTGDLVAEAFF
TRBJ2-5 TRBV9 . TRBD1 TGTGCCAGCAGCGCCTGGGACAGCCCCCAAGAGACCCAGTACTTC CASSAWDSPQETQYF
TRBJ1-5 TRBV7-6 few . TGTGCCAGCAGCCCCGAGGCGGTAGGTCAGCCCCAGCATTTT CASSPEAVGQPQHF
TRBJ2-7 TRBV27 . TRBD2 TGTGCCAGCAGTCAAAAAGCGGGAGCGTCCGAGCAGTACTTC CASSQKAGASEQYF
TRBJ2-5 TRBV19 . . TGTGCCAGTAGTATTTCGACAATCGAGACCCAGTACTTC CASSISTIETQYF
TRBJ1-1 TRBV5-5 once TRBD1 TGTGCCAGCAGCTTCGACAGGGGGCGAGAAAACACTGAAGCTTTCTTT CASSFDRGRENTEAFF
TRBJ1-5 TRBV5-6 . . TGTGCCAGCAGCTTGTGGGGCGGGGGAAATCAGCCCCAGCATTTT CASSLWGGGNQPQHF
TRBJ2-3 TRBV27 . . TGTGCCAGCAGTGGGGCAGGGGCAGATACGCAGTATTTT CASSGAGADTQYF
TRBJ2-5 TRBV4-1 . . TGCGCCAGCAGCCAATCGGGAGCGATAGCGCCAACCCAGTACTTC CASSQSGAIAPTQYF
TRBJ2-2 TRBV15 . . TGTGCCACCAGCACTAGCTCCAGGGGAAGCGGGGAGCTGTTTTTT CATSTSSRGSGELFF
TRBJ1-1 TRBV7-9 . TRBD1 TGTGCCAGCAGCTTATCAACCTGGACAGGCGCTGAAGCTTTCTTT CASSLSTWTGAEAFF
TRBJ2-1 TRBV4-2 once . TGTGCCAGCAGCCAAGATTACGCGGGCTCCTACAATGAGCAGTTCTTC CASSQDYAGSYNEQFF
TRBJ2-1 TRBV2 . . TGTGCCAGCAGTGATGGAGGGGGCGCGACCTACAATGAGCAGTTCTTC CASSDGGGATYNEQFF
TRBJ2-1 TRBV28 . TRBD1 TGTGCCAGCAGACCACCCCCAGGGGGCTGGGACAATGAGCAGTTCTTC CASRPPPGGWDNEQFF
TRBJ1-2 TRBV7-3 . TRBD1 TGTGCCAGCAGCGCCCAGGGGGCGCGGGACTATGGCTACACCTTC CASSAQGARDYGYTF
TRBJ2-5 TRBV30 . TRBD2 TGTGCCTGGATGGGGGGAGGGCCGTTTTTTGTAGAGACCCAGTACTTC CAWMGGGPFFVETQYF
TRBJ2-2 TRBV4-1 . TRBD2 TGCGCCAGCAGCCAAGATCCTCGCGGGGGGGCCACCGGGGAGCTGTTTTTT CASSQDPRGGATGELFF
TRBJ2-1 TRBV9 . . TGTGCCAGCAGCGTGGGGGGACATTTGGATGAGCAGTTCTTC CASSVGGHLDEQFF
TRBJ2-4 TRBV4-3 once . TGCGCCAGCAGCCAAGAGGCCAGGCTGGTCCTAGCCAAAAACATTCAGTACTTC CASSQEARLVLAKNIQYF
TRBJ2-2 TRBV10-2 . . TGCGCCAGCGACGGGTTGGGGCGCACCGGGGAGCTGTTTTTT CASDGLGRTGELFF
TRBJ2-7 TRBV6-5 . . TGTGCCAGCAGTTCCGCGGCTGAGCAGTACTTC CASSSAAEQYF
TRBJ1-4 TRBV2 . . TGTGCCAGCAGGATCGGACAGACCACTAATGAAAAACTGTTTTTT CASRIGQTTNEKLFF
TRBJ1-5 TRBV5-6 . . TGTGCCAGCAGCTTCGGCTCTGGGGGCGGTAATCAGCCCCAGCATTTT CASSFGSGGGNQPQHF
TRBJ1-1 TRBV7-3 . . TGTGCCAGCAGCTCACAGGGTATCGCTGAAGCTTTCTTT CASSSQGIAEAFF
TRBJ2-1 TRBV6-5 few TRBD1 TGTGCCAGCAGTTACTTTGGGACAGGGGGTCCTGAGCAGTTCTTC CASSYFGTGGPEQFF
TRBJ2-7 TRBV5-5 . . TGTGCCAGCAGCTTGGCAGGGTACACCTACGAGCAGTACTTC CASSLAGYTYEQYF
TRBJ2-1 TRBV11-3 . . TGTGCCAGCAGCTTAGATACCCGGGACCGTGTGTTCTTC CASSLDTRDRVFF